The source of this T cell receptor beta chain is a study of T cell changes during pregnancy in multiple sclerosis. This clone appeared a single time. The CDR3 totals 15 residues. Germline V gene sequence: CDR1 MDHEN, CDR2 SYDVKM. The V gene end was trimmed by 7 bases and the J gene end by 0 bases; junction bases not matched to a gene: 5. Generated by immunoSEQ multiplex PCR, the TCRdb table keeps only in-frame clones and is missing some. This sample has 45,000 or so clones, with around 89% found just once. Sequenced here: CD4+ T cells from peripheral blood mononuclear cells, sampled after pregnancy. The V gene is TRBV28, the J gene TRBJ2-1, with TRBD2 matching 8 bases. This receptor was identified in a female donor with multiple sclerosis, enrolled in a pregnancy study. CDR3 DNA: TGTGCCAGCAAATCGGGAGGGAGCTCCTACAATGAGCAGTTCTTC. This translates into CASKSGGSSYNEQFF.